This TCR beta chain was documented in a study of blood T cell repertoires in COVID-19. The wider study: Whether acute or convalescent, the COVID-19 samples came from the United States, Italy and Spain. The cDNA or gDNA used as material had been derived from T cells, B-cell-depleted T cells, or PBMCs.

Authors' processing steps: Nucleated cell number was recorded as an estimate derived from reference gene primer amplification. Libraries were prepared by immunoSEQ multiplex PCR; TCRdb keeps only in-frame clonotypes and omits some of them. Clonal size and the V and J genes are those of that table, whereas D and trimming came from the DNA. The table lists roughly 80,000 clones, about 87% of them singletons. Deletions cut 0 bases from V and 2 bases from J, with 8 bases between. This CDR3 has 16 residues. Germline-derived CDR1 and CDR2 are MNHEY and SVGAGI. Sample: peripheral blood. The receptor comes from a human donor in a cohort sampled during active COVID-19. This chain connects TRBV6-5 to TRBJ2-6, with D possibly being TRBD1 (6 bases). The CDR3 protein is CASSYSQGTGANVLTF. The CDR3 DNA reads as TGTGCCAGCAGTTACTCACAGGGAACTGGGGCCAACGTCCTGACTTTC.